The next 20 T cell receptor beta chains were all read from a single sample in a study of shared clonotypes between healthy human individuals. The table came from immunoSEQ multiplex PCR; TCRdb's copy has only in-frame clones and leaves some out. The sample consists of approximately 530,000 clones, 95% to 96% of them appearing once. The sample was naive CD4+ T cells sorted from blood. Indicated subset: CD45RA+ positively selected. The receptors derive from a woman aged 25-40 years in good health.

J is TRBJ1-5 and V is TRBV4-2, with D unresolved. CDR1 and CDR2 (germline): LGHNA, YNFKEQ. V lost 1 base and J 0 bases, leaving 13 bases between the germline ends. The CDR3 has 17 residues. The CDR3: CASSQGRNRPSNQPQHF. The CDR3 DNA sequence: TGTGCCAGCAGCCAAGGAAGGAACAGACCTAGCAATCAGCCCCAGCATTTT.

This chain's CDR3 is CASSLQRSSYEQYF. The CDR3 bases are TGCGCCAGCAGCTTGCAGAGGAGCTCCTACGAGCAGTACTTC. The rearrangement uses TRBV5-1 and TRBJ2-7; D is ambiguous. CDR3 length: 14 amino acids. V lost 1 base to trimming and J lost 0 bases, with 8 bases between them. Germline loops: CDR1 SGHRS, CDR2 YFSETQ.

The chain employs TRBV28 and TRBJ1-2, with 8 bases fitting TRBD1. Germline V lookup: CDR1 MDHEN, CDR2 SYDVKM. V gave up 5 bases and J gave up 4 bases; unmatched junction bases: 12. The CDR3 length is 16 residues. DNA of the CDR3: TGTGCCAGCAGTACGACGGGACAGGCCTTCGCCTATGGCTACACCTTC. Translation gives CASSTTGQAFAYGYTF.

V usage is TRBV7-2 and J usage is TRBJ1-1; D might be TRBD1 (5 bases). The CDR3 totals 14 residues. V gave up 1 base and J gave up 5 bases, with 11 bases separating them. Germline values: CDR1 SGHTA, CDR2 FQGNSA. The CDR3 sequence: CASSLGGGGTEAFF. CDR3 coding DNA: TGTGCCAGCAGCTTAGGTGGGGGTGGTACTGAAGCTTTCTTT.

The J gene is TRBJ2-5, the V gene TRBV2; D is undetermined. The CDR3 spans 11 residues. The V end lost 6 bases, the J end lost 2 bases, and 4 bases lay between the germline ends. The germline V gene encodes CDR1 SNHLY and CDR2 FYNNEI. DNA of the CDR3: TGTGCCAGCAGGAGTCAAGAGACCCAGTACTTC. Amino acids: CASRSQETQYF.

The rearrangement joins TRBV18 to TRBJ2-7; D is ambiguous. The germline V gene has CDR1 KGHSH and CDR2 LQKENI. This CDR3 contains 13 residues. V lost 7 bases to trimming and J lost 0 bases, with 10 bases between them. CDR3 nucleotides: TGTGCCAGCTGTATGTCGGACTCCTACGAGCAGTACTTC. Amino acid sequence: CASCMSDSYEQYF.

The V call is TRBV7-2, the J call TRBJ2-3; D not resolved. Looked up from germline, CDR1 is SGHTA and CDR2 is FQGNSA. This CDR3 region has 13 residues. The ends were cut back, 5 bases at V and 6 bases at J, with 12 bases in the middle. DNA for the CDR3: TGTGCCAGCAGCCGTGACGGGTGGGATACGCAGTATTTT. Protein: CASSRDGWDTQYF.

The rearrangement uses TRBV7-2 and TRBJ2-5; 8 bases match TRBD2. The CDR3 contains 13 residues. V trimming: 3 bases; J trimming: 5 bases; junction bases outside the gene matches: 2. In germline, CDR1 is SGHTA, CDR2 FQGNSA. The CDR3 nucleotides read TGTGCCAGCAGCTTGGGACTAGTCGAGACCCAGTACTTC. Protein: CASSLGLVETQYF.

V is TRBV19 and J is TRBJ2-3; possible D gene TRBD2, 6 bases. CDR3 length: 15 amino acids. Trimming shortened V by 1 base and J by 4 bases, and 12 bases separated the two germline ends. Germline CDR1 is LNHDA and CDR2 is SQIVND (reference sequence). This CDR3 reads CASSIGGRLADTQYF. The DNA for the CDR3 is TGTGCCAGTAGTATAGGTGGGAGGTTGGCAGATACGCAGTATTTT.

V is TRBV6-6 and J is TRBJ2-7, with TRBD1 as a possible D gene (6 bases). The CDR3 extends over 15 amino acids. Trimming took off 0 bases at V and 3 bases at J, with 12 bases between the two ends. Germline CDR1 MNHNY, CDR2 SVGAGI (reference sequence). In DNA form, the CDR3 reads TGTGCCAGCAGTTACTCGATGGCAGGGGTCTACGAGCAGTACTTC. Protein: CASSYSMAGVYEQYF.

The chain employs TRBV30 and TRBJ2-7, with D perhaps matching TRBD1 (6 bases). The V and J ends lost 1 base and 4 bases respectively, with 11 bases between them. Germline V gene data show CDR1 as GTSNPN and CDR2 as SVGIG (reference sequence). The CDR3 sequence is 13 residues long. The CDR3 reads CAWSARDTYEQYF. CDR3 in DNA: TGTGCCTGGAGTGCCCGGGACACTTACGAGCAGTACTTC.

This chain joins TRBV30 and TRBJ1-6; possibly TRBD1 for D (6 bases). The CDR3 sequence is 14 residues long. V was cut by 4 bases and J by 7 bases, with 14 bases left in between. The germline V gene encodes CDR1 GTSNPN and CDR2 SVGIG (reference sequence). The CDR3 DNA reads TGTGCCTGGATGGGGGCCGCCGGGAATTCACCCCTCCACTTT. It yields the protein CAWMGAAGNSPLHF.

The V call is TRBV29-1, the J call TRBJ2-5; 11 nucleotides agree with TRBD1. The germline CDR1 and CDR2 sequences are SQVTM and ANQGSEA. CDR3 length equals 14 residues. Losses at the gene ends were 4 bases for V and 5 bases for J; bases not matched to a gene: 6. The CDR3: CSVARRDRGETQYF. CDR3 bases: TGCAGCGTTGCTCGCCGGGACAGGGGGGAGACCCAGTACTTC.

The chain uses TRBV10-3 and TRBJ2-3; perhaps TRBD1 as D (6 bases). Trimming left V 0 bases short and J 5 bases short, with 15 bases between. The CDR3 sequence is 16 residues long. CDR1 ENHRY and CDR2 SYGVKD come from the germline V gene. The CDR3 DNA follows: TGTGCCATCAGTGAGTCAGTGGGGGCGGGTGGAGATACGCAGTATTTT. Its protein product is CAISESVGAGGDTQYF.

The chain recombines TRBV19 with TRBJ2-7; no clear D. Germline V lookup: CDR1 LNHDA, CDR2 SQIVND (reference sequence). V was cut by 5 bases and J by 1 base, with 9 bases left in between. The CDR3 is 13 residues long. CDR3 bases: TGTGCCAGTAGTCAGCGCTATTCCTACGAGCAGTACTTC. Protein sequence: CASSQRYSYEQYF.

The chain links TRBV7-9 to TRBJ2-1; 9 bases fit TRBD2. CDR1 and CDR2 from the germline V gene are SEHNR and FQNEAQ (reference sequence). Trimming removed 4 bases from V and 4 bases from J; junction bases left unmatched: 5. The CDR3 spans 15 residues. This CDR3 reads CASSSGLAPYNEQFF. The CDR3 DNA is TGTGCCAGCAGCTCCGGACTAGCGCCATACAATGAGCAGTTCTTC.

The DNA of the CDR3 is TGTGCCAGTAGTGGAGGGAGCGGCAGAATGAACACTGAAGCTTTCTTT. Translating gives CASSGGSGRMNTEAFF. The gene calls are TRBV19 and TRBJ1-1; D is unresolved. This CDR3 spans 16 amino acids. Germline CDR1 reads LNHDA; CDR2 reads SQIVND (reference sequence). V was clipped by 5 bases and J by 0 bases, with 16 bases between them.

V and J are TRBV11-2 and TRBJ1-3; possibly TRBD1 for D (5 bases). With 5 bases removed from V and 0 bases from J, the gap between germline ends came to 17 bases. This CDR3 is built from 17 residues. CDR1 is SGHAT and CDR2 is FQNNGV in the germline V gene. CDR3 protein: CASSITGTESSGNTIYF. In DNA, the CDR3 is TGTGCCAGCAGCATCACCGGGACGGAAAGCTCTGGAAACACCATATATTTT. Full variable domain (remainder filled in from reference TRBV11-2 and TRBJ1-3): EAGVAQSPRYKIIEKRQSVAFWCNPISGHATLYWYQQILGQGPKLLIQFQNNGVVDDSQLPKDRFSAERLKGVDSTLKIQPAKLEDSAVYLCASSITGTESSGNTIYFGEGSWLTVV.

The CDR3 sequence: CASSRRTGITEAFF. In DNA form, the CDR3 reads TGTGCCAGCAGTCGCCGGACAGGGATTACTGAAGCTTTCTTT. V gene TRBV6-5 combines with J gene TRBJ1-1; TRBD1 aligns across 8 bases. Germline V gene data show CDR1 as MNHEY and CDR2 as SVGAGI. V lost 5 bases and J lost 5; bases outside the gene matches: 7. The CDR3 runs 14 residues.

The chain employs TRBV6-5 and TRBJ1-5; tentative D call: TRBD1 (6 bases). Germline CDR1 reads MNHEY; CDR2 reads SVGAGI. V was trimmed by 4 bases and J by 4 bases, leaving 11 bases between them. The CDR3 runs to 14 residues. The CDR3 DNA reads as TGTGCCAGCAGTTTCGGACAGAAAAATCAGCCCCAGCATTTT. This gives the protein CASSFGQKNQPQHF.